Detailed here is one T cell receptor beta chain. As yet, its antigen is unknown. This specimen comes from a study of cytomegalovirus exposure and HLA in healthy donors. The study's findings and limits: Usually a TCR sequence was rare, but some public TCRs were found in many donors. The study assumed roughly uniform donor sequencing depth for presence/absence analyses.

The CDR3 has 13 residues. V lost 8 bases, J lost 12 bases, and 14 bases stayed unmatched. Per the germline V gene, CDR1 is SQVTM and CDR2 is ANQGSEA. The PCR used 60 Vbeta and 13 Jbeta primers. The assay was immunoSEQ multiplex PCR, and TCRdb's table has in-frame clones only and misses some. The sample consists of approximately 150,000 clones, 60% to 85% of them appearing once. What was sequenced was PBMCs. The J gene is TRBJ2-1, the V gene TRBV29-1; 9 bases fit TRBD1. The origin of this receptor is a woman between 18 and 29 years old in good health and CMV-seronegative. CDR3 DNA sequence: TGCAGCAAACCTACTACAGGGGGCGCTTGGCAGTTCTTC. Protein product: CSKPTTGGAWQFF.